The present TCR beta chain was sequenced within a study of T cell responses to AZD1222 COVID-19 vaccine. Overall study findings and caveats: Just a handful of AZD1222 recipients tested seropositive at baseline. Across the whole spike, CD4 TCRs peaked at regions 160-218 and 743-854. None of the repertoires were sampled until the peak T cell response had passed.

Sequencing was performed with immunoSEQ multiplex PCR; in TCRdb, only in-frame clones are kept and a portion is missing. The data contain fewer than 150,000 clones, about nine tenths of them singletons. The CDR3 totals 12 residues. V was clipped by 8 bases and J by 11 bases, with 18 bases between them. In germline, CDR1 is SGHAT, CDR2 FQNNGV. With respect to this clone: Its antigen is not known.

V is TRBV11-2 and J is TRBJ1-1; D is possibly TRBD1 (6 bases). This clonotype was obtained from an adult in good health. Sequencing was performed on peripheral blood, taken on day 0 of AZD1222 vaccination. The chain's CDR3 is CASRKTGIGAFF. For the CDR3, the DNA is TGTGCCAGCCGAAAGACAGGTATCGGTGCTTTCTTT.